This T cell receptor (beta chain) stems from a study of prognosis after radiotherapy for stage I lung cancer. Germline CDR1 and CDR2: GTSNPN and SVGIG (reference sequence). The CDR3 consists of 18 residues. Trimming took 1 base from V and 0 from J; bases not matched to a gene: 14. A word on this clonotype: The antigen is unknown.

Researchers used two-round multiplex PCR to amplify TCR beta CDR3 starting from genomic DNA. Gene-specific primers for each TRBV and TRBJ gene drove first-round PCR. A single record per CDR3 protein comes from TCRdb applying MiXCR to the multiplex PCR reads. The profile shows approximately 22,000 distinct CDR3 sequences, 35% to 45% of them singletons. Peripheral blood samples of approximately 6 milliliters were drawn at each of two time points. Whole-study findings and limits: The study found lower Shannon entropy after stereotactic body radiation therapy in patients who developed distant metastases.

This rearrangement joins TRBV30 to TRBJ1-1; TRBD1 matches at 7 bases. The sample was PBMCs, taken before or after stereotactic body radiation therapy (not recorded which). The sequence was collected from a donor aged 50 or older with non-small cell lung cancer. The CDR3 is CAWSGPGTDDFMNTEAFF. For the CDR3, the DNA is TGTGCCTGGAGTGGACCCGGGACAGACGACTTCATGAACACTGAAGCTTTCTTT.